Listed below are T cell receptor beta chains from one sample, sequenced in a study of T cell repertoires in ileal Crohn's disease. Profiling relied on immunoSEQ multiplex PCR, and the TCRdb table lists in-frame clones only, not all of them. The sample carries approximately 15,000 clones, around three quarters recorded once. Sequencing used ileal tissue. The receptors were gathered from an adult with Crohn's disease. Both conserved end residues are part of each CDR3. D genes are given only for firm matches. The size of a clone is reported for some rows only, either as once, few or many, or as a class for expanded clones.

DNA: TGTGCCAGTAGTTCCCCCGGACAGGGAAACGAAAAACTGTTTTTT
CDR3: CASSSPGQGNEKLFF
J: TRBJ1-4
V: TRBV19
size: -
D: TRBD1

DNA: TGTGCCAGCAGCCAAGGCCTAGCGGTGAACACCGGGGAGCTGTTTTTT
CDR3: CASSQGLAVNTGELFF
J: TRBJ2-2
V: TRBV4-2
size: few
D: TRBD2

DNA: TGTGCCAGCAGTGAAAGGGGTGCGGGCACAGATACGCAGTATTTT
CDR3: CASSERGAGTDTQYF
J: TRBJ2-3
V: TRBV2
size: -
D: -

DNA: TGTGCCAGCAGTCGAACGACAGGGAACACTGAAGCTTTCTTT
CDR3: CASSRTTGNTEAFF
J: TRBJ1-1
V: TRBV6-5
size: -
D: -

DNA: TGTGCCAGTAGTACCGAGGGGACAGCCTACAATGAGCAGTTCTTC
CDR3: CASSTEGTAYNEQFF
J: TRBJ2-1
V: TRBV19
size: -
D: TRBD1

DNA: TGTGCCAGCAGCAGGACTAGCGGGGGGCTCACAGATACGCAGTATTTT
CDR3: CASSRTSGGLTDTQYF
J: TRBJ2-3
V: TRBV11-3
size: -
D: TRBD2

DNA: TGTGCCAGCAGCCCAGCGGGGGGCGTGAACACCGGGGAGCTGTTTTTT
CDR3: CASSPAGGVNTGELFF
J: TRBJ2-2
V: TRBV5-4
size: -
D: TRBD2

DNA: TGTGCCAGCAGTCGGACGACGGGACAGGGTAACGGCTACACCTTC
CDR3: CASSRTTGQGNGYTF
J: TRBJ1-2
V: TRBV7-9
size: -
D: TRBD1

DNA: TGCGCCAGCACCCTTGGGCTAGCGGGGGTCTTCCAAGAGACCCAGTACTTC
CDR3: CASTLGLAGVFQETQYF
J: TRBJ2-5
V: TRBV5-1
size: -
D: TRBD2

DNA: TGTGCCAGCAGCTTGGAGTCAGGGATCTCTGGAAACACCATATATTTT
CDR3: CASSLESGISGNTIYF
J: TRBJ1-3
V: TRBV5-8
size: few
D: -

DNA: TGCGCCAGCAGCAGATCGGGACAGAGCACCGGGGAGCTGTTTTTT
CDR3: CASSRSGQSTGELFF
J: TRBJ2-2
V: TRBV10-1
size: -
D: TRBD1

DNA: TGTGCCTGGACGCGGGGGGGCTATGGCTACACCTTC
CDR3: CAWTRGGYGYTF
J: TRBJ1-2
V: TRBV30
size: few
D: -

DNA: TGTGCCAGCAGCTTAGTCCCTAGCGCTTACTCCTACAATGAGCAGTTCTTC
CDR3: CASSLVPSAYSYNEQFF
J: TRBJ2-1
V: TRBV11-3
size: once
D: -

DNA: TGCGCCAGCAGCTTGGATGAGGGCCTCTACAATGAGCAGTTCTTC
CDR3: CASSLDEGLYNEQFF
J: TRBJ2-1
V: TRBV5-1
size: -
D: -

DNA: TGTGCCTGGAATCAGGGACAGGGTTATAATTATGGCTACACCTTC
CDR3: CAWNQGQGYNYGYTF
J: TRBJ1-2
V: TRBV30
size: few
D: TRBD1

DNA: TGTGCCAGCAGTGAGACGGGAACTCAGGCCAATGAGCAGTTCTTC
CDR3: CASSETGTQANEQFF
J: TRBJ2-1
V: TRBV2
size: -
D: -

DNA: TGTGCCAGCAGCACCGCCAGGGAGGGTCAGCCCCAGCATTTT
CDR3: CASSTAREGQPQHF
J: TRBJ1-5
V: TRBV7-9
size: -
D: -

DNA: TGTGCCTGGAGTACTTCTTTGGTTACCGGGGAGCTGTTTTTT
CDR3: CAWSTSLVTGELFF
J: TRBJ2-2
V: TRBV30
size: -
D: -

DNA: TGTGCCAGCAGCTTAGGACAGGGCTATGGCTACACCTTC
CDR3: CASSLGQGYGYTF
J: TRBJ1-2
V: TRBV11-2
size: -
D: TRBD1

DNA: TGCGCCAGCAGGAGCTCCTACGAGCAGTACTTC
CDR3: CASRSSYEQYF
J: TRBJ2-7
V: TRBV5-1
size: -
D: -